This T cell receptor (beta chain) emerged from a study of graft-versus-host responses after intestinal transplantation. Overall study: After anti-thymocyte globulin induction, recipients took tacrolimus and steroids for approximately three years. Whole-study findings and limits: Recipient marrow showed GvH clones, some seen first in ileum or blood.

Produced via immunoSEQ multiplex PCR; TCRdb's table is partial and in-frame only. The sample contains under 150,000 clones, 85% to 95% of which appear only once. This CDR3 is built from 15 residues. The V gene end was trimmed by 6 bases and the J gene end by 3 bases; junction bases not matched to a gene: 9. CDR1 and CDR2 from the germline V gene are MNHNS and SASEGT. Turning to this clone: Its antigen is not known.

Sample: unstimulated CD8+ T cells sorted from spleen or lymph node cells, taken before intestinal transplant. The chain uses TRBV6-1 and TRBJ2-7, with TRBD1 matching over 9 bases. This sequence was found in a human donor who received an intestinal transplant. CDR3 in amino acids: CASRLPTGGLYEQYF. CDR3 nucleotide sequence: TGTGCCAGCAGACTTCCGACAGGGGGGCTCTACGAGCAGTACTTC.